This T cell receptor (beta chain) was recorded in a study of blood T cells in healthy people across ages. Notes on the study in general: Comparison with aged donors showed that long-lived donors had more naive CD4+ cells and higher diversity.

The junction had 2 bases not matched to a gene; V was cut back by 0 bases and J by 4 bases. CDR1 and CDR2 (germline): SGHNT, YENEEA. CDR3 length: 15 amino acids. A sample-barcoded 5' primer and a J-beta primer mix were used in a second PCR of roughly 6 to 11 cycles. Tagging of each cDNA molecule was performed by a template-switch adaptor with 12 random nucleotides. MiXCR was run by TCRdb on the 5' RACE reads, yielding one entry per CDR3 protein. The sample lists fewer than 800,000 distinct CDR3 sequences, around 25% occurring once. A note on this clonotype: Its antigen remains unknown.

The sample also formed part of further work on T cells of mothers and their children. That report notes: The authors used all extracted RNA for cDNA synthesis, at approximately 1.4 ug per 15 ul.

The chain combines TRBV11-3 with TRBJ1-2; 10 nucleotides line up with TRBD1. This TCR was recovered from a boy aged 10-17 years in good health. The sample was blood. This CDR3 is CASSLDRTGGYGYTF. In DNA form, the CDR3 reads TGTGCCAGCAGCTTAGATCGGACAGGGGGCTATGGCTACACCTTC.